Listed here is a single T cell receptor beta chain. The antigen is undetermined. This sample is drawn from a study of healthy donors' naive CD4 and CD8 T cells. Study as a whole: All functional IMGT TCR alpha variants were covered by new primers.

This CDR3 spans 12 amino acids. CDR1 GTSNPN and CDR2 SVGIG come from the germline V gene (reference sequence). Trimming removed 5 bases at V and 0 bases at J, with 4 bases between. Whole-study results and caveats: About 13% of CD4/CD8 propensity variance appeared explained by V, J and CDR3 charge. The study did not address homeostatic proliferation effects in naive T cells.

Starting from 500 ng of total RNA, TCR libraries were made with linear amplification. How the authors handled the data: Some 80,000 TCR alpha transcripts were sequenced from about 5 healthy donors. TCRdb reprocessed the reads with MiXCR, giving one entry per CDR3 protein. TCRdb's processing, not the authors', yielded these V and J calls. The sample consists of about 180,000 distinct CDR3 sequences, around 80% of them appearing once. This clonotype was obtained from a pool of human donors in good health; the sample pools cells from several healthy donors. Specimen: naive CD4+ and CD8+ T cells sorted from blood, pooled from several donors. The rearrangement uses TRBV30 and TRBJ1-4; no firm D call. The CDR3 DNA sequence: TGTGCCTGGGCTTCAACTAATGAAAAACTGTTTTTT. It translates to CAWASTNEKLFF.